This T cell receptor beta chain was observed in a study of technical replicates of blood from several donors. The method was immunoSEQ multiplex PCR; TCRdb's version includes in-frame clones alone and lacks a portion of them. The sample shows fewer than 90,000 clones, 85% to 95% of them seen only once. V trimming: 5 bases; J trimming: 1 base; junction bases outside the gene matches: 4. Germline V gene data show CDR1 as PRHDT and CDR2 as FYEKMQ (reference sequence). The length of the CDR3 is 16 residues. Sequenced material: T cells isolated from PBMCs. V and J are TRBV13 and TRBJ2-5; 13 bases are shared with TRBD2. This receptor was taken from a human donor in good health. CDR3 region: CASSGGTSGIQETQYF. The CDR3 nucleotides are TGTGCCAGCAGCGGCGGGACTAGCGGGATCCAAGAGACCCAGTACTTC. Based on the CDR3 plus reference TRBV13 and TRBJ2-5, the full variable domain is AAGVIQSPRHLIKEKRETATLKCYPIPRHDTVYWYQQGPGQDPQFLISFYEKMQSDKGSIPDRFSAQQFSDYHSELNMSSLELGDSALYFCASSGGTSGIQETQYFGPGTRLLVL.